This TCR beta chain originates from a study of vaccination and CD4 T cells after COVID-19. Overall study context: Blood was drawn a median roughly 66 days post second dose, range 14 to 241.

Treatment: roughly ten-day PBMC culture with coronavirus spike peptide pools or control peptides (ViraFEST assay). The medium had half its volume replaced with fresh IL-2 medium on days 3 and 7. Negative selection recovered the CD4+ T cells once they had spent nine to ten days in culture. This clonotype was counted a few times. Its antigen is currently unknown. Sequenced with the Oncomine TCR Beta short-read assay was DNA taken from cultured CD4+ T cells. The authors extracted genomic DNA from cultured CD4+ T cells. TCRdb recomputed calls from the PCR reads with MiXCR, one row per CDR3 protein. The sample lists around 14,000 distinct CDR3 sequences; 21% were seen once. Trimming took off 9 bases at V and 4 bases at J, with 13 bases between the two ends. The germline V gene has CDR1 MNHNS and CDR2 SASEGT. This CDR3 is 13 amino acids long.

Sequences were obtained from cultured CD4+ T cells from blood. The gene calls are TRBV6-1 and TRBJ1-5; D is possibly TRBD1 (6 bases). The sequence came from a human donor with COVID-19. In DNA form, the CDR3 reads TGTGCCAGTCGCCGACAGGAGAATCAGCCCCAGCATTTT. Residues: CASRRQENQPQHF.